The clone carrying this T cell receptor beta chain appeared a single time. The time point was: pretreatment peripheral blood. These data originate in a study of PD-L1 blockade in urothelial cancer. At the level of the study: At some point between 2013 and 2015, patients got going on atezolizumab, taking 1,200 mg intravenously every 3 weeks. From 0 to 3 prior chemotherapy regimens had been given to the patients.

Assay: immunoSEQ multiplex PCR; the TCRdb copy retains only in-frame clones and omits some. The sample includes under 95,000 clones, around 85% of them seen just once. There are 14 residues in the CDR3. Germline V lookup: CDR1 KGHSH, CDR2 LQKENI. V lost 3 bases, J lost 9 bases, and 2 bases stayed unmatched. Sequencing used PBMCs, obtained around atezolizumab (anti-PD-L1) treatment. The V call is TRBV18, the J call TRBJ2-2; 12 nucleotides agree with TRBD2. The clonotype comes from a man in his fifties or sixties with urothelial cancer. The DNA of the CDR3 is TGTGCCAGCTCACCGGGACTAGCGGGTTGGGAGCTGTTTTTT. This translates into CASSPGLAGWELFF.